Sequencing of this T cell receptor (beta chain) was carried out in a study of neoadjuvant anti-PD-1 for oral cavity cancer. This table comes from immunoSEQ multiplex PCR, and its TCRdb copy is limited to in-frame clones, with some not included. This sample carries nearly 8,000 clones, less than 75% of them seen once, and the ten largest clones take 2.5% to 3%. Specified time point: after neoadjuvant nivolumab, at surgical resection. The patients had HPV-negative, locally advanced oral cavity squamous cell carcinoma. Analysis of PBMCs was direct, with no culture step. The CDR3 extends over 13 amino acids. Germline V lookup: CDR1 SNHLY, CDR2 FYNNEI. Trimming took 4 bases from V and 5 from J, leaving 11 bases between them. Notes on the study in general: Treg/Th17 ratio rose with pretreatment blood and fell with post-treatment tumor TCRbeta clonality. TCR analyses covered only a few patients per response group.

To note about this clone: Its antigen is as yet unknown.

The receptor was derived from a person aged 40 to 85 with oral cavity squamous cell carcinoma. Sequences were derived from PBMCs, sampled after nivolumab (anti-PD-1) treatment. The chain couples TRBV2 to TRBJ2-5; possibly TRBD2 for D (6 bases). CDR3 in DNA: TGTGCCAGCAGTGCGGATGGGGGGGAGACCCAGTACTTC. It encodes CASSADGGETQYF.